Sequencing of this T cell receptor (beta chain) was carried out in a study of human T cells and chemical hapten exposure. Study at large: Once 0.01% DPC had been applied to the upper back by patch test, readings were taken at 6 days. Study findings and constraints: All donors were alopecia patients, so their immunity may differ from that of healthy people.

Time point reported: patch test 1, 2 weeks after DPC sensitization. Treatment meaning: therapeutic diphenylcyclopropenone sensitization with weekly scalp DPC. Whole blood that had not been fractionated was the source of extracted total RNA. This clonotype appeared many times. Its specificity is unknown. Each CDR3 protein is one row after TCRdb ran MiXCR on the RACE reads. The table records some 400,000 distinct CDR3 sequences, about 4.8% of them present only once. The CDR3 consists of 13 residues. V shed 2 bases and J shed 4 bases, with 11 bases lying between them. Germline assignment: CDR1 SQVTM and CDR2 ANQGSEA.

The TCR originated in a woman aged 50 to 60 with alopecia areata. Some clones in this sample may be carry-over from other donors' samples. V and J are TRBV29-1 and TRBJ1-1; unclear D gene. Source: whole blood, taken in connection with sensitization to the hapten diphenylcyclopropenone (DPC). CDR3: CSVESQMGTEAFF. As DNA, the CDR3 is TGCAGCGTTGAAAGCCAAATGGGCACTGAAGCTTTCTTT.